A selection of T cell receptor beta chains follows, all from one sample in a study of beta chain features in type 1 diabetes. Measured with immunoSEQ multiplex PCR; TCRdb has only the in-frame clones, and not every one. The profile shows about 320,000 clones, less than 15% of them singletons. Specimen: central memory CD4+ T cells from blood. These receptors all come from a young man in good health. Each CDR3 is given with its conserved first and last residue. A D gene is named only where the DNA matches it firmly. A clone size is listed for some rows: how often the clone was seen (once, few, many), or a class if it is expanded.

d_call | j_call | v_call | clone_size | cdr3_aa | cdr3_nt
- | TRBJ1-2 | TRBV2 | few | CASSEVRDIYGYTF | TGTGCCAGCAGTGAAGTTCGGGACATATATGGCTACACCTTC
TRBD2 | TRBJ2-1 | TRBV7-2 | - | CASSSSGTRGNEQFF | TGTGCCAGCAGCTCCTCCGGGACTAGAGGAAATGAGCAGTTCTTC
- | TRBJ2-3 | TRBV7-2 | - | CASSTPRGTQYF | TGTGCCAGCAGCACCCCCCGGGGGACGCAGTATTTT
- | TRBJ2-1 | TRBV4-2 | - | CASSQVRGTYNEQFF | TGTGCCAGCAGCCAAGTTCGTGGGACTTACAATGAGCAGTTCTTC
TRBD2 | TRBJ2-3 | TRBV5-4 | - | CASSSLGTSGTTDTQYF | TGTGCCAGCAGCTCCCTAGGGACTAGCGGCACCACAGATACGCAGTATTTT
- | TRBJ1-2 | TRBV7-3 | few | CASSPDKSYGYTF | TGTGCCAGCAGCCCGGACAAGAGCTATGGCTACACCTTC
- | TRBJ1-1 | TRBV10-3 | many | CAISEEGSWPFF | TGTGCCATCAGTGAAGAGGGGTCGTGGCCTTTCTTT
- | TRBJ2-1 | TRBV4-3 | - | CASSWINDEQFF | TGCGCCAGCAGTTGGATTAACGATGAGCAGTTCTTC
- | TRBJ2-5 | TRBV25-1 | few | CASSELGIETQYF | TGTGCCAGCAGTGAATTGGGTATCGAGACCCAGTACTTC
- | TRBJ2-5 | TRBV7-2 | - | CASSLAGMWETQYF | TGTGCCAGCAGCTTAGCAGGGATGTGGGAGACCCAGTACTTC
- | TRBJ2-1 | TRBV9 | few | CASSHTDLDSAYNEQFF | TGTGCCAGCAGCCACACCGACCTCGACAGCGCCTACAATGAGCAGTTCTTC
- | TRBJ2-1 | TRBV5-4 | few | CASSAQRGLLAYNEQFF | TGTGCCAGCAGCGCACAAAGGGGACTTCTGGCCTACAATGAGCAGTTCTTC
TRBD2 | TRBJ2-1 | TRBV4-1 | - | CASSPRLAGGRDEQFF | TGCGCCAGCAGCCCACGACTAGCGGGGGGGCGAGATGAGCAGTTCTTC
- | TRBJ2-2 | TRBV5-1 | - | CASSFTSANTGELFF | TGCGCCAGCAGCTTTACCTCCGCGAACACCGGGGAGCTGTTTTTT
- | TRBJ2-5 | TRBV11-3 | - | CASSSLDRWDRQETQYF | TGTGCCAGCAGCTCCCTAGATCGATGGGACCGCCAAGAGACCCAGTACTTC
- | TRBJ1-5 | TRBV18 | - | CASSRGQSNQPQHF | TGTGCCAGCTCTCGTGGGCAGAGCAATCAGCCCCAGCATTTT
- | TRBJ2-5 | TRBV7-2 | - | CASNYGEGETQYF | TGTGCCAGCAACTACGGGGAAGGGGAGACCCAGTACTTC
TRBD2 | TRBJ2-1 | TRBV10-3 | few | CASRASGTYNEQFF | TGTGCCAGCAGGGCTAGCGGTACCTACAATGAGCAGTTCTTC
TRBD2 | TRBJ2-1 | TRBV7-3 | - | CASGTSGRVDEQFF | TGTGCCAGCGGCACTAGCGGGAGGGTCGATGAGCAGTTCTTC
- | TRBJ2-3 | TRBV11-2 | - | CASSELEFGDNTDTQYF | TGTGCCAGCAGTGAATTAGAGTTTGGGGACAACACAGATACGCAGTATTTT
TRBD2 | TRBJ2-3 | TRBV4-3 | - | CASSLLGTSGPSGDTQYF | TGCGCCAGCAGCCTACTCGGGACTAGCGGACCCTCGGGGGATACGCAGTATTTT
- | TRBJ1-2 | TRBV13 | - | CASSSFRTAGNYGYTF | TGTGCCAGCAGCTCATTCCGGACAGCTGGAAACTATGGCTACACCTTC
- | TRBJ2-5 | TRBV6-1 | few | CASSENVPSRAQYF | TGTGCCAGCAGTGAAAACGTCCCTTCGCGGGCCCAGTACTTC
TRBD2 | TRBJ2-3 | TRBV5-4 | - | CASSQASGRTVDTQYF | TGTGCCAGCAGCCAGGCTAGCGGGAGAACGGTAGATACGCAGTATTTT
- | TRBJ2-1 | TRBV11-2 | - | CASSFSNRGPSYNEQFF | TGTGCCAGCAGCTTCAGCAACAGAGGGCCCTCCTACAATGAGCAGTTCTTC